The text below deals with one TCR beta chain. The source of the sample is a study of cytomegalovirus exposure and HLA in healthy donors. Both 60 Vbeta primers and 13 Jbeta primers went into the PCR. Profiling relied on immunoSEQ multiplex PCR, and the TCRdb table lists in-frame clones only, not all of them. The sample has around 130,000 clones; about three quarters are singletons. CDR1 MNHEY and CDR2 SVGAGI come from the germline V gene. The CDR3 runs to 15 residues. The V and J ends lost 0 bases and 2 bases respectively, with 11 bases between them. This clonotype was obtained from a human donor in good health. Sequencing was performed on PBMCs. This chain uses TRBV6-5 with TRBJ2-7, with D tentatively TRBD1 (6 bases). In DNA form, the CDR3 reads TGTGCCAGCAGTTACTCGGCAGGGGATCCCTACGAGCAGTACTTC. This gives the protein CASSYSAGDPYEQYF.